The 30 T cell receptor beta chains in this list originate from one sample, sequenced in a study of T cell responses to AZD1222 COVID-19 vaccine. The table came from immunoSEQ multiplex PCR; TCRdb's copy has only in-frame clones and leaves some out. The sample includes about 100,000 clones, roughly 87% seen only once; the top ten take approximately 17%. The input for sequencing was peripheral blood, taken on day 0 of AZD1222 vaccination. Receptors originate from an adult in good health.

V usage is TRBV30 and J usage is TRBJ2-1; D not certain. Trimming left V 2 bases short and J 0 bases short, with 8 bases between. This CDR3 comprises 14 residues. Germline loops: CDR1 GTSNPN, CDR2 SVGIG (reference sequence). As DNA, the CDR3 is TGTGCCTGGAGTTATACGGGCTCCTACAATGAGCAGTTCTTC. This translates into CAWSYTGSYNEQFF.

As DNA, the CDR3 is TGTGCCAGCAGTTACTCAGGGGTGCGTCTCAATCAGCCCCAGCATTTT. This codes for CASSYSGVRLNQPQHF. The chain recombines TRBV6-5 with TRBJ1-5; D possibly corresponds to TRBD1 (5 bases). The CDR3 has 16 residues. Germline V CDR1 and CDR2: MNHEY, SVGAGI. V was cut by 0 bases and J by 3 bases, with 12 bases left in between.

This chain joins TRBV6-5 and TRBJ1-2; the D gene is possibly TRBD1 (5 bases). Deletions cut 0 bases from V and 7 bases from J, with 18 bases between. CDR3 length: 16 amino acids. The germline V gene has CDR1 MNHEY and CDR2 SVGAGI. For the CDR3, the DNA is TGTGCCAGCAGTTACTCGTCGGGACTGGGGCGGTTTGGCTACACCTTC. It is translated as CASSYSSGLGRFGYTF.

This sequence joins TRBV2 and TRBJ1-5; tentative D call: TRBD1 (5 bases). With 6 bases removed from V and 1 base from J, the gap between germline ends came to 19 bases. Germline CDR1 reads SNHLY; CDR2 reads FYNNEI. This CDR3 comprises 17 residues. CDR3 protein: CASSHKAGTGSNQPQHF. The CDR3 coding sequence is TGTGCCAGCAGCCACAAGGCCGGGACCGGGAGCAATCAGCCCCAGCATTTT. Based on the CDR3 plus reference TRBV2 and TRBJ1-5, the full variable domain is EPEVTQTPSHQVTQMGQEVILRCVPISNHLYFYWYRQILGQKVEFLVSFYNNEISEKSEIFDDQFSVERPDGSNFTLKIRSTKLEDSAMYFCASSHKAGTGSNQPQHFGDGTRLSIL.

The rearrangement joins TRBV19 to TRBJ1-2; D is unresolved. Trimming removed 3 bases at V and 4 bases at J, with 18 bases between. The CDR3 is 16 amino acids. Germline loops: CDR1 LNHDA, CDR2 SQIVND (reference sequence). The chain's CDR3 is CASSIHGRVKGYGYTF. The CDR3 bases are TGTGCCAGTAGTATTCACGGACGGGTTAAGGGCTATGGCTACACCTTC.

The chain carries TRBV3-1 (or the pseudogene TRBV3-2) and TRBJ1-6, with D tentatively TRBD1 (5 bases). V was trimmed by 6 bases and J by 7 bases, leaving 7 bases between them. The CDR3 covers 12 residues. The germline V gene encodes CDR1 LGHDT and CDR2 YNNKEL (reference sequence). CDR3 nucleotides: TGTGCCAGCAGTCGGACAAATTCACCCCTCCACTTT. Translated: CASSRTNSPLHF.

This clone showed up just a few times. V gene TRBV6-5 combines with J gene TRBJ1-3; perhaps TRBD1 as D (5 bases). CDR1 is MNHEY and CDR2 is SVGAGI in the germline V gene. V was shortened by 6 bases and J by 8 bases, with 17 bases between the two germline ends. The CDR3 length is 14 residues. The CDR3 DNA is TGTGCCAGCAGGCCCGGGGGAGGGGCTGACACCATATATTTT. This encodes CASRPGGGADTIYF.

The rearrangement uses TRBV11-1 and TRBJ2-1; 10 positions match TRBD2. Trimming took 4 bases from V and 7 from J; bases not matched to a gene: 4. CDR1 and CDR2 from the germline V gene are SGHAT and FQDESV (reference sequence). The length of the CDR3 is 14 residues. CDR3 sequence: CASSSRAGGNEQFF. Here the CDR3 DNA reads TGTGCCAGCAGCTCCAGAGCGGGAGGGAATGAGCAGTTCTTC.

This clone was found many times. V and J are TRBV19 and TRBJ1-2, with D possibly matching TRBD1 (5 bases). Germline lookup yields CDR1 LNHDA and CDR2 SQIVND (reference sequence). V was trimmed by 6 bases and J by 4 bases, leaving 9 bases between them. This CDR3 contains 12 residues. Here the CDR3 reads CASRTDSYGYTF. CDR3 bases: TGTGCCAGTAGGACAGACAGCTATGGCTACACCTTC.

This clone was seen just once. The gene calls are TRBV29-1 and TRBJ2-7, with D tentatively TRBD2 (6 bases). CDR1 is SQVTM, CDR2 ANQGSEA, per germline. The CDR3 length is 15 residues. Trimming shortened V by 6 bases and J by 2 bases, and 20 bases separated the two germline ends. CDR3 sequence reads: CSVSVGQGGPYEQYF. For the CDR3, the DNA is TGCAGCGTCTCTGTCGGGCAGGGAGGACCCTACGAGCAGTACTTC.

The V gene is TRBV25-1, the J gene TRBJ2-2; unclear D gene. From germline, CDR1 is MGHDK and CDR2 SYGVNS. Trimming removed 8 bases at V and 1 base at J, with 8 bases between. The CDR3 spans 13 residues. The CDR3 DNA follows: TGTGCCAGCGGCGGCAGGAACACCGGGGAGCTGTTTTTT. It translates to CASGGRNTGELFF.

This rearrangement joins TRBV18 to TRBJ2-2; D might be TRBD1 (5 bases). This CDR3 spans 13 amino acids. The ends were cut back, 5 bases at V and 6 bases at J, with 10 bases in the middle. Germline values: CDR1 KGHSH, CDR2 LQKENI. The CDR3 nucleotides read TGTGCCAGCTCATTCCAGGGTTCCGGGGAGCTGTTTTTT. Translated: CASSFQGSGELFF.

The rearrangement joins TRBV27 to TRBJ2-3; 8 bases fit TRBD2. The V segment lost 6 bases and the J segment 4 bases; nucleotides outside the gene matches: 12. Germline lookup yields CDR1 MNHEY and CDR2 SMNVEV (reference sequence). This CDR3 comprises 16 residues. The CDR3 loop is CASSLNGRAFSDTQYF. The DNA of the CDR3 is TGTGCCAGCAGCTTGAACGGGAGGGCCTTCTCAGATACGCAGTATTTT.

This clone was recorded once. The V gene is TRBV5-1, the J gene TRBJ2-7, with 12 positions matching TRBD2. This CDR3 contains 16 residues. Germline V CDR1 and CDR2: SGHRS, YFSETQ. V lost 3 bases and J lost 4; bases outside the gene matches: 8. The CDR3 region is CASSSTPTSGRYEQYF. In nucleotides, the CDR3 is TGCGCCAGCAGCTCCACCCCGACTAGCGGGAGATACGAGCAGTACTTC. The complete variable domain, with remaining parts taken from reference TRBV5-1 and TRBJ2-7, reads KAGVTQTPRYLIKTRGQQVTLSCSPISGHRSVSWYQQTPGQGLQFLFEYFSETQRNKGNFPGRFSGRQFSNSRSEMNVSTLELGDSALYLCASSSTPTSGRYEQYFGPGTRLTVT.

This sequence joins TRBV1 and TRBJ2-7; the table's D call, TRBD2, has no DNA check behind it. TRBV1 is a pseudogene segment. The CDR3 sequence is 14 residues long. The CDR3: CTSSHRLANNEQYF. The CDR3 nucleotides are TGCACCAGCAGCCATCGGCTAGCGAACAACGAGCAGTACTTC.

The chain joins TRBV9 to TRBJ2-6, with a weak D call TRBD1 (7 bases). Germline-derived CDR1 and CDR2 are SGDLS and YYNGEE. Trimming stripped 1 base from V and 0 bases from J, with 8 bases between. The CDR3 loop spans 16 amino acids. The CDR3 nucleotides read TGTGCCAGCAGCGTACAGGGGGGCTCTGGGGCCAACGTCCTGACTTTC. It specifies CASSVQGGSGANVLTF. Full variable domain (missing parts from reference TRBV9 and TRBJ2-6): DSGVTQTPKHLITATGQRVTLRCSPRSGDLSVYWYQQSLDQGLQFLIQYYNGEERAKGNILERFSAQQFPDLHSELNLSSLELGDSALYFCASSVQGGSGANVLTFGAGSRLTVL.

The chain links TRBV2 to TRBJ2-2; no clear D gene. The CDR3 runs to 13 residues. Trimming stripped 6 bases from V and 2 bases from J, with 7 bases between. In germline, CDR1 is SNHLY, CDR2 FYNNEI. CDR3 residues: CASRYQNTGELFF. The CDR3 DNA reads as TGTGCCAGCAGATATCAAAACACCGGGGAGCTGTTTTTT.

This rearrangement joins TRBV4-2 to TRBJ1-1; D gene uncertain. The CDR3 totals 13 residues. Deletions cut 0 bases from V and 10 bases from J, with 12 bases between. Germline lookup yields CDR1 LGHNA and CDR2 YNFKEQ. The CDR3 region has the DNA TGTGCCAGCAGCCAAGATGAGGCGTGGGCAGCTTTCTTT. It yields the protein CASSQDEAWAAFF.

For the CDR3, the DNA is TGTGCCTGGACTATCGGGACTAGCGGGAGGCGCGAGCAGTACTTC. Amino acids: CAWTIGTSGRREQYF. V gene TRBV30 combines with J gene TRBJ2-7; 15 nucleotides match TRBD2. CDR3 length equals 15 residues. Germline-derived CDR1 and CDR2 are GTSNPN and SVGIG (reference sequence). V lost 4 bases to trimming and J lost 6 bases; unmatched junction nucleotides: 7.

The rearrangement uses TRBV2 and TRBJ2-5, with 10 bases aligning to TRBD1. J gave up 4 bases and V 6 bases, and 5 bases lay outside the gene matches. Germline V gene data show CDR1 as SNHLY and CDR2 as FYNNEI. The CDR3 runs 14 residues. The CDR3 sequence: CASRGDRGRETQYF. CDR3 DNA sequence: TGTGCCAGCAGGGGTGACAGGGGGCGAGAGACCCAGTACTTC.

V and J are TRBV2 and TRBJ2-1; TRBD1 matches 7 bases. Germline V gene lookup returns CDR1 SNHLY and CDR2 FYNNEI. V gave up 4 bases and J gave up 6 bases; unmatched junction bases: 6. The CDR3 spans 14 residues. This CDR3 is CASSVPPGGNEQFF. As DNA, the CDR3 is TGTGCCAGCAGTGTCCCCCCAGGGGGCAATGAGCAGTTCTTC. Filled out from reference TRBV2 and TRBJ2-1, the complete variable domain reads EPEVTQTPSHQVTQMGQEVILRCVPISNHLYFYWYRQILGQKVEFLVSFYNNEISEKSEIFDDQFSVERPDGSNFTLKIRSTKLEDSAMYFCASSVPPGGNEQFFGPGTRLTVL.

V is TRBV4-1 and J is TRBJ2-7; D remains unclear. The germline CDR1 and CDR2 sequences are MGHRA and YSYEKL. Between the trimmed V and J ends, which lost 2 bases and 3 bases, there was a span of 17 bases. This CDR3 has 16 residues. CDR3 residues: CASSQSRPFFGYEQYF. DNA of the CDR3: TGCGCCAGCAGCCAATCACGACCGTTCTTTGGCTACGAGCAGTACTTC.

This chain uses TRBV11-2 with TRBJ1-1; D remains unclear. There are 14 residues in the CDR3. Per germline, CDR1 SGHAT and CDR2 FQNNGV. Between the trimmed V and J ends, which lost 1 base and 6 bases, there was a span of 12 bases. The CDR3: CASSLGDFPPEAFF. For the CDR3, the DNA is TGTGCCAGCAGCTTAGGAGACTTTCCCCCTGAAGCTTTCTTT.

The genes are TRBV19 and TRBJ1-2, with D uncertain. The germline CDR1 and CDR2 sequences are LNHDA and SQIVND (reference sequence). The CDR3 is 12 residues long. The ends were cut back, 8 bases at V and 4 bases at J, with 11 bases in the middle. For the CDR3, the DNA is TGTGCCAGTGGCCCTGCTGGCTATGGCTACACCTTC. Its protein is CASGPAGYGYTF.

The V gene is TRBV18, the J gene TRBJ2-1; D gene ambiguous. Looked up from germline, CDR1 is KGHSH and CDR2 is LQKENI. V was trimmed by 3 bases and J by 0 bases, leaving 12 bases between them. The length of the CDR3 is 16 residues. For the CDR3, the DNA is TGTGCCAGCTCACCGCCGATAAGCCTCTCCTACAATGAGCAGTTCTTC. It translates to CASSPPISLSYNEQFF.

CDR3 protein: CASTEALSYNSPLHF. CDR3 bases: TGTGCCAGCACGGAGGCCCTATCCTATAATTCACCCCTCCACTTT. This sequence joins TRBV2 and TRBJ1-6; no clear D. Germline assignment: CDR1 SNHLY and CDR2 FYNNEI. The V end lost 7 bases, the J end lost 1 base, and 11 bases lay between the germline ends. The CDR3 length is 15 residues.

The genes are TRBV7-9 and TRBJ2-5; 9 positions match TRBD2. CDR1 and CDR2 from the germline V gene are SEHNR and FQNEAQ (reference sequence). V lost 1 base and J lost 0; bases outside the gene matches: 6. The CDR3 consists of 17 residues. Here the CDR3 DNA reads TGTGCCAGCAGCTTAGGTTTCACTAGCGGGTACCAAGAGACCCAGTACTTC. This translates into CASSLGFTSGYQETQYF.

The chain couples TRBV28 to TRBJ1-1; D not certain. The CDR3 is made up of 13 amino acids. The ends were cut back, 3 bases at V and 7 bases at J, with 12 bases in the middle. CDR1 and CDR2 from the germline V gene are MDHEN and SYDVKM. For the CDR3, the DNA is TGTGCCAGCAGTTTCGGCTATGCCCGTGAAGCTTTCTTT. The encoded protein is CASSFGYAREAFF.

CDR3 in DNA: TGTGCCAGCAGCTTAGGACTAGGCCATAGCGAGCAGTACTTC. Its translation: CASSLGLGHSEQYF. The J gene is TRBJ2-7, the V gene TRBV11-1; D is perhaps TRBD2 (6 bases). The CDR3 is 14 residues long. The ends were cut back, 1 base at V and 6 bases at J, with 13 bases in the middle. CDR1 and CDR2 (germline): SGHAT, FQDESV (reference sequence).

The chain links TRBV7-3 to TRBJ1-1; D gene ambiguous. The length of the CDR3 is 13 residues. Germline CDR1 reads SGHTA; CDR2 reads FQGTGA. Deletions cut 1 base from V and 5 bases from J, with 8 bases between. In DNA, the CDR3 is TGTGCCAGCAGCTTAAACGCCGAGACTGAAGCTTTCTTT. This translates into CASSLNAETEAFF.